The clone carrying this T cell receptor (beta chain) turned up a few times. Antigen: not known. The CDR3 is 14 amino acids. Germline CDR1 and CDR2: SGHTA and FQGNSA. Germline trimming cut 4 bases from V and 8 bases from J; bases unmatched to any gene: 10. The data derive from a study of blood T cells in healthy people across ages. Healthy Caucasians from Russia aged about 6 to 100 served as donors. A J-beta primer mix and a sample-barcoded 5' primer were used in a second PCR of about 7 to 12 cycles. TCRdb re-derived calls from the 5' RACE reads in MiXCR, one entry per CDR3 protein. The sample shows some 1,800,000 distinct CDR3 sequences, 35% to 50% of them seen only once. Study-level findings and limits: Possibly confounding the expanded clonotype changes was the fact that donor CMV status was unknown.

The sample consisted of blood. This sequence originates from a human donor in good health. The rearrangement links TRBV7-2 to TRBJ1-2; 7 bases map to TRBD1. CDR3 coding DNA: TGTGCCAGCAGCTACGACAGGGAATCTAAAGGCTACACCTTC. Protein: CASSYDRESKGYTF. Full variable domain (rest looked up from reference TRBV7-2 and TRBJ1-2): GAGVSQSPSNKVTEKGKDVELRCDPISGHTALYWYRQSLGQGLEFLIYFQGNSAPDKSGLPSDRFSAERTGGSVSTLTIQRTQQEDSAVYLCASSYDRESKGYTFGSGTRLTVV.